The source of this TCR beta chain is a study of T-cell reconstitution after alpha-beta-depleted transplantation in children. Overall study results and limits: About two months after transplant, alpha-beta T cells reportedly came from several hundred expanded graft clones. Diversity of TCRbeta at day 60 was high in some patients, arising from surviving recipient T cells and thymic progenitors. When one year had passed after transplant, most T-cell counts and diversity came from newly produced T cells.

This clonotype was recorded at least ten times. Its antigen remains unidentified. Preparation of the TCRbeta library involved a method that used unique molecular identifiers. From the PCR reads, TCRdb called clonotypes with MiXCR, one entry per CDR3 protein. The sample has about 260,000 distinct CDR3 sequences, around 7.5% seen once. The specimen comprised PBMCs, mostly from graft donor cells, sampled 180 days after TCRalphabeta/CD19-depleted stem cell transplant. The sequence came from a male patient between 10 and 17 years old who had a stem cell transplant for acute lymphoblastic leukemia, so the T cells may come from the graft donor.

The CDR3: CASSFRWGMEAFF. DNA of the CDR3: TGTGCCAGCAGCTTTCGTTGGGGGATGGAAGCTTTCTTT. This sequence joins TRBV11-2 and TRBJ1-1; tentatively, D is TRBD1 (5 bases). V was clipped by 3 bases and J by 8 bases, with 13 bases between them. The CDR3 length is 13 residues. The germline V gene encodes CDR1 SGHAT and CDR2 FQNNGV.